This T cell receptor beta chain is from a study of beta chain features in type 1 diabetes. Regarding the study as a whole: Short templates might get an advantage during PCR, and this would be equal in patients and controls.

cDNA synthesis used the whole RNA isolate, giving expressed TCRB sequences. Produced via immunoSEQ multiplex PCR; TCRdb's table is partial and in-frame only. Found here are a few hundred thousand clones, about 32% of them singletons; the top ten hold roughly 0.066%. From germline, CDR1 is MGHRA and CDR2 YSYEKL. The V gene lost 0 bases and the J gene lost 1 base, with 7 bases spanning the gap. The CDR3 has 15 amino acids. Populations isolated by sorting all had purity greater than 95%. This clone was counted a few times. The antigen is undetermined. Sequencing used naive CD4+ T cells from blood. The TCR comes from a man between 18 and 35 years old in good health. The chain joins TRBV4-1 to TRBJ1-5; D is undetermined. CDR3 DNA: TGCGCCAGCAGCCAAGAGGTAGGGAGCAATCAGCCCCAGCATTTT. It translates to CASSQEVGSNQPQHF.